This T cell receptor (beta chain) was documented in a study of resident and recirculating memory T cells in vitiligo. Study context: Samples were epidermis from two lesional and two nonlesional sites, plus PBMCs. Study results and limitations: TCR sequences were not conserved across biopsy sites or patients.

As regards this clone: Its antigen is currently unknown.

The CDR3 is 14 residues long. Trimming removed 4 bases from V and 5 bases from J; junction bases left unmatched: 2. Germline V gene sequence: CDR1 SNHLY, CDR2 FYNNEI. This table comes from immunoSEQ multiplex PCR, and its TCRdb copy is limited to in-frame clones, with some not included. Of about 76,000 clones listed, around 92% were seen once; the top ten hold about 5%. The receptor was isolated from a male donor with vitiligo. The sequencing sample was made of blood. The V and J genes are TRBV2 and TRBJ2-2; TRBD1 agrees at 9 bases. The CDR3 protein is CASSGDRETGELFF. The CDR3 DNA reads TGTGCCAGCAGTGGGGACAGGGAAACCGGGGAGCTGTTTTTT.